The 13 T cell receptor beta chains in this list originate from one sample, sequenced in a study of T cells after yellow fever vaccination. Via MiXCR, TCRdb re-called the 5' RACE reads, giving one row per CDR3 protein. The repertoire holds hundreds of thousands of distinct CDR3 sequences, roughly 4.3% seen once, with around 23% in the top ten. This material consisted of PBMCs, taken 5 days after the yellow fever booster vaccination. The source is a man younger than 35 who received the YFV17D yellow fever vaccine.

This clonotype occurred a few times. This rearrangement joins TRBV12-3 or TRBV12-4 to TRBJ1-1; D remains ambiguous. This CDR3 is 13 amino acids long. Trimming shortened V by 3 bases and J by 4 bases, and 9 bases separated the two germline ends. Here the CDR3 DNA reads TGTGCCAGCAGTTTGGCATCCGCCACTGAAGCTTTCTTT. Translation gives CASSLASATEAFF.

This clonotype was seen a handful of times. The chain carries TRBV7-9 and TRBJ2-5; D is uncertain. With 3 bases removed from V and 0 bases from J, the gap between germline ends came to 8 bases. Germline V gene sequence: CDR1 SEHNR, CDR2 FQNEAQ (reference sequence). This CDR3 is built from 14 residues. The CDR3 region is CASSFLTNQETQYF. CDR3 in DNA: TGTGCCAGCAGCTTCCTAACCAACCAAGAGACCCAGTACTTC.

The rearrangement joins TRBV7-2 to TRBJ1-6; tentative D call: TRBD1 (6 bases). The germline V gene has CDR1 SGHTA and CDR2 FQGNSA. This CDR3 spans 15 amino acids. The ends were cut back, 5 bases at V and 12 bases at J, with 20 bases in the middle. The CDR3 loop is CASSPAGGPGLPLHF. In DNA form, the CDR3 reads TGTGCCAGCAGCCCAGCCGGGGGGCCCGGTTTACCCCTCCACTTT. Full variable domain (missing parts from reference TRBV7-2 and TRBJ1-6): GAGVSQSPSNKVTEKGKDVELRCDPISGHTALYWYRQSLGQGLEFLIYFQGNSAPDKSGLPSDRFSAERTGGSVSTLTIQRTQQEDSAVYLCASSPAGGPGLPLHFGNGTRLTVT.

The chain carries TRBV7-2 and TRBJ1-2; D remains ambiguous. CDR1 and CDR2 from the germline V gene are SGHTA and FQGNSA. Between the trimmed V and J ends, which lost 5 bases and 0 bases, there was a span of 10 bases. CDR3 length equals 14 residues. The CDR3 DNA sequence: TGTGCCAGCAGCCCGTTACAAGCTAACTATGGCTACACCTTC. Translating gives CASSPLQANYGYTF.

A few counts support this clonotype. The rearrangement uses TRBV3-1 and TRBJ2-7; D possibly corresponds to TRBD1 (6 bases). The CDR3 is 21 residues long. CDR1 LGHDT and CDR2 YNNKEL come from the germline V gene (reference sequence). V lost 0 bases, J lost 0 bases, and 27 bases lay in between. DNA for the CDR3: TGTGCCAGCAGCCAAGATCAGAGGGACACACTCCTCCCCCCTAGCTCCTACGAGCAGTACTTC. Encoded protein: CASSQDQRDTLLPPSSYEQYF.

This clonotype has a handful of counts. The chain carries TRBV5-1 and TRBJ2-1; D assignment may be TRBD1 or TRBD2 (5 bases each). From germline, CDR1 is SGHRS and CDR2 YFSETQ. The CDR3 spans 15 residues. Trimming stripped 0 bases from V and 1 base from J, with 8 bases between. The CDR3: CASSLVGESYNEQFF. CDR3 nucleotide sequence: TGCGCCAGCAGCTTGGTGGGGGAATCCTACAATGAGCAGTTCTTC.

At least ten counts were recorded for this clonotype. The CDR3 DNA reads TGTGCCAGCAGCCAAGTAGTACCTAGCGGTTACAATGAGCAGTTCTTC. Translating gives CASSQVVPSGYNEQFF. This chain uses TRBV4-2 with TRBJ2-1, with 7 bases aligning to TRBD2. This CDR3 has 16 amino acids. The germline CDR1 and CDR2 sequences are LGHNA and YNFKEQ. J was trimmed by 4 bases and V by 1 base; bases with no gene match: 7.

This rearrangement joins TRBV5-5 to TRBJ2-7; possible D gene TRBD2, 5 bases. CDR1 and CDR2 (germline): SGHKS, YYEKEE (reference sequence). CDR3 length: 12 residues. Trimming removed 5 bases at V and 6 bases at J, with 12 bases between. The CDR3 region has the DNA TGTGCCAGCAGTCTAGAAGGGAGCGAGCAGTACGTC. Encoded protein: CASSLEGSEQYV.

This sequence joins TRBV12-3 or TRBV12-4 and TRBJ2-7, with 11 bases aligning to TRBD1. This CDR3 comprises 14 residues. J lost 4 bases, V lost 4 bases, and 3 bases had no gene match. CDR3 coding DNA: TGTGCCAGCAGTTGGCGGGACAGGGGGTACGAGCAGTACTTC. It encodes CASSWRDRGYEQYF.

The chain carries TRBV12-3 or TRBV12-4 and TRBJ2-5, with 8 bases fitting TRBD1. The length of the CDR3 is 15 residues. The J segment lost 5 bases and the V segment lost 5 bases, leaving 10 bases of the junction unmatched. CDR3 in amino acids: CASSPPTGELETQYF. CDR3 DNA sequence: TGTGCCAGCAGTCCCCCGACAGGGGAATTGGAGACCCAGTACTTC.

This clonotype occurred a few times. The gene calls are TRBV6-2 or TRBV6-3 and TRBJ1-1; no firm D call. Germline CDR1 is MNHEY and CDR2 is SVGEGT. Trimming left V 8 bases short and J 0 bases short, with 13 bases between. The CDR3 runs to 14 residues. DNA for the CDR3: TGTGCCAGCGTCGGGAGGAAGATGAACACTGAAGCTTTCTTT. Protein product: CASVGRKMNTEAFF.

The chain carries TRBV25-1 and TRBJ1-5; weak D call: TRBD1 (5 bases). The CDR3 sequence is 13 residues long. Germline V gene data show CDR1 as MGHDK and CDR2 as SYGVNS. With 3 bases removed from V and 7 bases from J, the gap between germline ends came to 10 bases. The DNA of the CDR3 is TGTGCCAGCAGTGATGGGGGAACACAGCCCCAGCATTTT. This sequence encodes CASSDGGTQPQHF.

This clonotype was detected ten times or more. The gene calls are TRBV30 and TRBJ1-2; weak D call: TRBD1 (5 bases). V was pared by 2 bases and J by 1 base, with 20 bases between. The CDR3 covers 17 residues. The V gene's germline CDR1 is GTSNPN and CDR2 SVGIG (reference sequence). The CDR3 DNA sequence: TGTGCCTGGAGTTACCCCGGATTTCAGGGATTTAACTATGGCTACACCTTC. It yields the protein CAWSYPGFQGFNYGYTF.